Listed here are 20 T cell receptor beta chains from one sample, sequenced in a study of identical twins. MiXCR, run by TCRdb on the 5' RACE reads, gives a single entry per CDR3 protein. This sample carries approximately 210,000 distinct CDR3 sequences, over 5% of them seen once, and the ten largest clones take 13% to 15%. The same data also contributed to another study, on T cells expressing NK-cell markers.

Sequenced sample: CD8+ T cells sorted from blood. Every receptor here comes from a young woman in good health.

The chain couples TRBV6-4 to TRBJ2-1; D may be TRBD2 (6 bases). The CDR3 covers 14 residues. Germline-derived CDR1 and CDR2 are MRHNA and SNTAGT. V was cut by 0 bases and J by 10 bases, with 13 bases left in between. The CDR3 coding sequence is TGTGCCAGCAGTGACTCGACCGAGGGGAGGGAGCAGTTCTTC. It is translated as CASSDSTEGREQFF.

In its sample, this clonotype was seen a few times. The V and J genes are TRBV2 and TRBJ2-5; 10 bases map to TRBD2. Germline assignment: CDR1 SNHLY and CDR2 FYNNEI. V shed 2 bases and J 0 bases; nucleotides not matched to a gene: 6. CDR3 length: 17 amino acids. The CDR3 DNA is TGTGCCAGCAGTGAACCCCTGACTAGCGGGCACCAAGAGACCCAGTACTTC. Translated: CASSEPLTSGHQETQYF.

This clonotype was counted many times. This rearrangement joins TRBV6-2 or TRBV6-3 to TRBJ2-7; tentatively, D is TRBD2 (5 bases). This CDR3 is built from 15 residues. Trimming pared 2 bases from V and 2 bases from J, leaving 13 bases between. CDR1 and CDR2 (germline): MNHEY, SVGEGT. The CDR3: CASSYKDSYTYEQYF. In DNA form, the CDR3 reads TGTGCCAGCAGTTACAAGGACTCCTACACCTACGAGCAGTACTTC.

With respect to this clonotype: A much bigger clone sits one base away, suggesting this may be a read error. The V gene is TRBV9, the J gene TRBJ2-1, with 8 bases lining up with TRBD2. CDR1 is SGDLS, CDR2 YYNGEE, per germline. V shed 6 bases, J shed 0 bases, and the junction held 5 bases outside the gene matches. The CDR3 sequence is 15 residues long. The CDR3 is CASTPSGSSYNEQFF. CDR3 DNA: TGTGCCAGCACCCCCAGCGGGAGCTCCTACAATGAGCAGTTCTTC. Full variable domain (rest looked up from reference TRBV9 and TRBJ2-1): DSGVTQTPKHLITATGQRVTLRCSPRSGDLSVYWYQQSLDQGLQFLIQYYNGEERAKGNILERFSAQQFPDLHSELNLSSLELGDSALYFCASTPSGSSYNEQFFGPGTRLTVL.

This clonotype turned up a few times. CDR3 region: CASSLLGPGNEQFF. The CDR3 DNA follows: TGTGCCAGCAGTTTATTAGGGCCGGGGAATGAGCAGTTCTTC. The J gene is TRBJ2-1, the V gene TRBV27; D is possibly TRBD2 (5 bases). Germline V gene sequence: CDR1 MNHEY, CDR2 SMNVEV (reference sequence). V gave up 1 base and J gave up 7 bases, with 11 bases separating them. The CDR3 has 14 residues.

There are many counts of this clonotype. The gene calls are TRBV2 and TRBJ2-3; perhaps TRBD1 as D (5 bases). Between the trimmed V and J ends, which lost 7 bases and 5 bases, there was a span of 16 bases. Germline CDR1 is SNHLY and CDR2 is FYNNEI. The CDR3 totals 14 residues. CDR3 loop: CASNWGSDLDTQYF. The DNA for the CDR3 is TGTGCCAGCAACTGGGGCTCGGATTTAGATACGCAGTATTTT.

This clonotype was seen more than once but under ten times. The chain links TRBV7-9 to TRBJ2-7; D is unresolved. Per germline, CDR1 SEHNR and CDR2 FQNEAQ (reference sequence). This CDR3 contains 17 residues. Deletions cut 4 bases from V and 2 bases from J, with 21 bases between. The CDR3 bases are TGTGCCAGCAGCTCCCTCCAGGAAAAGACCGATACCTACGAGCAGTACTTC. Translated, it gives CASSSLQEKTDTYEQYF.

This clonotype was counted ten times or more. The chain combines TRBV7-3 with TRBJ2-2, with D perhaps matching TRBD2 (6 bases). The V end lost 3 bases, the J end lost 0 bases, and 11 bases lay between the germline ends. Germline assignment: CDR1 SGHTA and CDR2 FQGTGA. The CDR3 loop spans 16 amino acids. CDR3 amino acids: CASSFRGNPNTGELFF. The CDR3 region has the DNA TGTGCCAGCAGCTTTCGGGGGAACCCGAACACCGGGGAGCTGTTTTTT. Variable domain in full (rest from reference TRBV7-3 and TRBJ2-2): GAGVSQTPSNKVTEKGKYVELRCDPISGHTALYWYRQSLGQGPEFLIYFQGTGAADDSGLPNDRFFAVRPEGSVSTLKIQRTERGDSAVYLCASSFRGNPNTGELFFGEGSRLTVL.

The chain has TRBV5-1 and TRBJ2-1; 10 positions agree with TRBD2. Germline CDR1 reads SGHRS; CDR2 reads YFSETQ. Trimming at V came to 4 bases and at J to 6 bases, leaving 10 bases not matched to a gene. The CDR3 covers 16 residues. Here the CDR3 DNA reads TGCGCCAGCAGCGGCTCCCTAGCGGGGGTAACCAATGAGCAGTTCTTC. It translates to CASSGSLAGVTNEQFF.

This clonotype turned up a few times. The genes are TRBV7-9 and TRBJ1-2; 9 bases map to TRBD1. J gave up 6 bases and V 1 base, and 9 bases lay outside the gene matches. Germline V CDR1 and CDR2: SEHNR, FQNEAQ (reference sequence). The CDR3 runs to 16 residues. The CDR3 protein is CASSLGGARTGDGYTF. The CDR3 DNA is TGTGCCAGCAGCTTAGGGGGGGCGAGGACAGGGGATGGCTACACCTTC.

The sample holds a few counts of this clonotype. The V and J genes are TRBV6-2 or TRBV6-3 and TRBJ2-7; no clear D gene. This CDR3 is 12 amino acids long. Germline CDR1 MNHEY, CDR2 SVGEGT. With 7 bases removed from V and 5 bases from J, the gap between germline ends came to 12 bases. The CDR3 is CASTDPGDEQYF. For the CDR3, the DNA is TGTGCCAGCACCGACCCGGGCGACGAGCAGTACTTC.

This clonotype was seen a few times. As DNA, the CDR3 is TGCGCCAGCAGCGTTCAAGGGACCGATACCTACGAGCAGTACTTC. It yields the protein CASSVQGTDTYEQYF. The chain has TRBV4-1 and TRBJ2-7; D may correspond to TRBD1 or TRBD2 (5 bases each). V was shortened by 5 bases and J by 2 bases, with 16 bases between the two germline ends. Germline CDR1 is MGHRA and CDR2 is YSYEKL. CDR3 size: 15 residues.

This clonotype was detected only a few times. This chain uses TRBV5-6 with TRBJ2-7; 8 bases are a match to TRBD1. The V segment lost 2 bases and the J segment 2 bases; nucleotides outside the gene matches: 18. This CDR3 is 19 amino acids long. In germline, CDR1 is SGHDT, CDR2 YYEEEE. In DNA, the CDR3 is TGTGCCAGCAGCTTACTATATCTTCAGGGACAGGCTGGGGCCTACGAGCAGTACTTC. It specifies CASSLLYLQGQAGAYEQYF. The variable domain in full, completed from reference TRBV5-6 and TRBJ2-7, reads DAGVTQSPTHLIKTRGQQVTLRCSPKSGHDTVSWYQQALGQGPQFIFQYYEEEERQRGNFPDRFSGHQFPNYSSELNVNALLLGDSALYLCASSLLYLQGQAGAYEQYFGPGTRLTVT.

The chain carries TRBV20-1 and TRBJ1-3, with TRBD1 matching over 7 bases. Trimming cost V 1 base and J 2 bases; bases outside gene matches: 8. Germline V gene sequence: CDR1 DFQATT, CDR2 SNEGSKA (reference sequence). The CDR3 spans 16 residues. The CDR3 sequence: CSARAPDRDPGNTIYF. Here the CDR3 DNA reads TGCAGTGCTAGAGCGCCTGACAGGGATCCTGGAAACACCATATATTTT.

As concerns this clonotype: A much more abundant neighbour one base away suggests this may be a read error. The chain couples TRBV6-2 or TRBV6-3 to TRBJ2-3; 7 bases align to TRBD1. The CDR3 has 14 residues. Per the germline V gene, CDR1 is MNHEY and CDR2 is SVGEGT. CDR3 amino acids: CASRTGYETDMQYF. CDR3 nucleotides: TGTGCCAGCAGGACAGGGTATGAGACAGATATGCAGTATTTT.

The chain employs TRBV12-3 or TRBV12-4 and TRBJ1-1, with D uncertain. Trimming removed 0 bases at V and 3 bases at J, with 14 bases between. The CDR3 spans 16 residues. CDR3 sequence reads: CASSLAGRPDDTEAFF. DNA for the CDR3: TGTGCCAGCAGTTTAGCTGGCCGCCCGGATGACACTGAAGCTTTCTTT.

This clonotype was counted a few times. The chain employs TRBV2 and TRBJ2-1; possible D gene TRBD2, 5 bases. CDR3 length equals 13 residues. Germline CDR1 reads SNHLY; CDR2 reads FYNNEI. The germline V and J ends were trimmed by 5 bases and 7 bases, with 12 bases remaining between them. The CDR3 here is CASSRASRNEQFF. CDR3 DNA: TGTGCCAGCAGTCGGGCTAGCAGGAATGAGCAGTTCTTC.

The table lists this clonotype with many counts. J is TRBJ1-1 and V is TRBV4-1; 9 bases map to TRBD1. The CDR3 length is 14 residues. Germline V gene data show CDR1 as MGHRA and CDR2 as YSYEKL. Trimming removed 1 base from V and 5 bases from J; junction bases left unmatched: 2. The CDR3 bases are TGCGCCAGCAGCCAAGGGGACAGGGCGACTGAAGCTTTCTTT. Its translation: CASSQGDRATEAFF.

This clonotype showed up just a few times. The genes are TRBV27 and TRBJ1-5; maybe TRBD1 (5 bases). CDR3 length: 13 amino acids. Germline V CDR1 and CDR2: MNHEY, SMNVEV (reference sequence). Trimming shortened V by 5 bases and J by 4 bases, and 9 bases separated the two germline ends. CDR3 in amino acids: CASSTTGNQPQHF. The CDR3 coding sequence is TGTGCCAGCAGTACTACAGGTAATCAGCCCCAGCATTTT.

The DNA of the CDR3 is TGTGCCAGCGCCATGGCGGGGGCCGAGTACAATGAGCAGTTCTTC. Translated: CASAMAGAEYNEQFF. The rearrangement links TRBV7-9 to TRBJ2-1; tentative D call: TRBD2 (7 bases). Germline loops: CDR1 SEHNR, CDR2 FQNEAQ (reference sequence). The germline V and J ends were trimmed by 8 bases and 4 bases, with 18 bases remaining between them. The length of the CDR3 is 15 residues.